This T cell receptor beta chain is drawn from a study of blood T cell repertoires in COVID-19. On the study more broadly: Samples came from the United States, Italy and Spain, spanning acute and convalescent COVID-19. PBMCs, B-cell-depleted T cells, or T cells were the source of the cDNA or gDNA that made up the material.

The CDR3 is made up of 13 amino acids. V dropped 7 bases and J dropped 6; count of bases not matched to a gene: 7. Germline assignment: CDR1 LNHDA and CDR2 SQIVND (reference sequence). In the study's own analysis: Reference gene primer amplification gave nucleated cell count estimates. Produced via immunoSEQ multiplex PCR; TCRdb's table is partial and in-frame only. That table is the source of V, J and clone size, and D and trimming were worked out from the DNA. The sample has 270,000 or so clones; about nine tenths are singletons. The sequencing sample was made of PBMCs or T cells enriched from blood (not recorded which). V and J are TRBV19 and TRBJ2-7; 9 positions agree with TRBD1. The sequence came from a woman aged 18-29 years who had recovered from COVID-19. The DNA for the CDR3 is TGTGCCAGTACCCCGAGGACAGGGGTCGAGCAGTACTTC. The encoded protein is CASTPRTGVEQYF.